This TCR beta chain comes out of a study of T-cell reconstitution after alpha-beta-depleted transplantation in children. Germline CDR1 SGHVS, CDR2 FQNEAQ. The CDR3 extends over 15 amino acids. TCRbeta library preparation incorporated unique molecular identifiers. Via MiXCR, TCRdb re-called the PCR reads, giving one row per CDR3 protein. The repertoire holds about 240,000 distinct CDR3 sequences, with 25% as singletons. On this clonotype itself: Its antigen is undetermined. A junction end diverges from the germline sequence, so it may reflect a read error.

Study-level points and caveats: Recipient T cells and thymic progenitors that survived were the source of the high TCRbeta diversity seen at day 60 in some patients. Most T-cell counts and diversity one year after the transplant came from T cells that were newly produced. Where alpha-beta T cells came from about two months after transplant was reportedly several hundred expanded graft clones.

This receptor was taken from a girl aged 2 to 9 with Fanconi anemia, due to receive a stem cell transplant. The input for sequencing was PBMCs, taken before TCRalphabeta/CD19-depleted stem cell transplant. The rearrangement links TRBV7-8 to TRBJ2-1; TRBD2 agrees at 11 bases. The CDR3 loop is CASILAGGAYNEQFF. The CDR3 region has the DNA TGTGCCAGCATCTTAGCGGGGGGGGCCTACAATGAGCAGTTCTTC.